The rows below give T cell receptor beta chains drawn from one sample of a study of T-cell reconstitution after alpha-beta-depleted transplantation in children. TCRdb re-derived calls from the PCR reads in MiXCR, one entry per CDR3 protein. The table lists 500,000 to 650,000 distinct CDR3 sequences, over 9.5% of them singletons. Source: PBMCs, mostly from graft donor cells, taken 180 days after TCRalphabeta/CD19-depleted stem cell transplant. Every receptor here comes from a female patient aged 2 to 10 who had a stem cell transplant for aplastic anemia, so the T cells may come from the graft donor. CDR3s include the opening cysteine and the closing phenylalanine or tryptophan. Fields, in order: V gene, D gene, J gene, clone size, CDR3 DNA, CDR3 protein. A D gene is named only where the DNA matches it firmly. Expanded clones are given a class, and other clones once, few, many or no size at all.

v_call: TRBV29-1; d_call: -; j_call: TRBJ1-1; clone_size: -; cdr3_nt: TGCAGCGTTGTCGGCACCCCCCGCGGCACTGAAGCTTTCTTT; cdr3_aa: CSVVGTPRGTEAFF
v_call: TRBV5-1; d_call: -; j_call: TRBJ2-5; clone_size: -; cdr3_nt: TGCGCCAGCAGCTTGAAGGTGACCCAGTACTTC; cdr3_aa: CASSLKVTQYF
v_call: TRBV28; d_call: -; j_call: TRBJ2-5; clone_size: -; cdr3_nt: TGTGCCAGCAGTGACCGACAAATCCAAGAGACCCAGTACTTC; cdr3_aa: CASSDRQIQETQYF
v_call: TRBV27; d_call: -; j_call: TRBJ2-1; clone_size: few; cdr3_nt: TGTGCCAGTTGGGGGGTTAATTCCTACAATGAGCAGTTCTTC; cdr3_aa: CASWGVNSYNEQFF
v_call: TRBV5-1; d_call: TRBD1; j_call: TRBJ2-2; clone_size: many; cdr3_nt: TGCGCCAGCAGCTCGGGACAGGGAACCGGGGAGCTGTTTTTT; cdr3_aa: CASSSGQGTGELFF
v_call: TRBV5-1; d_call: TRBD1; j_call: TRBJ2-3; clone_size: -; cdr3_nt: TGCGCCAGCAGCTTCAGGGGGAAGACAGGGGCAGATACGCAGTATTTT; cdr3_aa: CASSFRGKTGADTQYF
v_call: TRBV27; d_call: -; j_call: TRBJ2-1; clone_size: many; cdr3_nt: TGTGCCAGCAGTTTATTTGGGGACAATGAGCAGTTCTTC; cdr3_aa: CASSLFGDNEQFF
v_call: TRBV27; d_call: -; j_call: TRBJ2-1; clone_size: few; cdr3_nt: TGTGCCAGCAGCTTATCGGCGGGGGCGGGTTACAATGAGCAGTTCTTC; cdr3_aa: CASSLSAGAGYNEQFF
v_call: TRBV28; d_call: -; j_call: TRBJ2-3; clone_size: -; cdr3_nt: TGTGCCAGCAGTTTTCTGTTTGGGGGAGAAGTGGGCACAGATACGCAGTATTTT; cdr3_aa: CASSFLFGGEVGTDTQYF
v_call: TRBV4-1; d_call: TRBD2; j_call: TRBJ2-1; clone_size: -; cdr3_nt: TGCGCCAGCAGCCCCTGGGGGAGGGGATCACTCGGGCCTAGCGGGAGTTTTGAGCAGTTCTTC; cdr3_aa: CASSPWGRGSLGPSGSFEQFF
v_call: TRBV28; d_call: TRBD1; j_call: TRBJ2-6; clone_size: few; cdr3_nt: TGTGCCAGCACCCTTTGGATTCAGCCGGGACAGTCAAAGGCTGGGGCCAACGTCCTGACTTTC; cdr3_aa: CASTLWIQPGQSKAGANVLTF
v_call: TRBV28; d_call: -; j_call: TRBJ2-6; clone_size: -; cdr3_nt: TGTGCCAGCAGTACAGCAGGTGGGGCCAACGGCCTGACTTTC; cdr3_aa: CASSTAGGANGLTF
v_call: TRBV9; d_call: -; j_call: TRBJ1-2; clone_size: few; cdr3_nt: TGTGCCAGCAGCGTAGGTACTGGGGGCGCGGGCTATGGCTACACCTTC; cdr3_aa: CASSVGTGGAGYGYTF
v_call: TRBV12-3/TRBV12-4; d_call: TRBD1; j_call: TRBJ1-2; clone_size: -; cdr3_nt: TGTGCCAGCAGGCCCAGGGGGACAGGGAGTGGCGGCTTCACCTTC; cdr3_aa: CASRPRGTGSGGFTF
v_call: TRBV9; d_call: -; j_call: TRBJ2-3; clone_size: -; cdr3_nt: TGTGCCAGCAGCGTAGGGGCTAGCAGCGCAGATACGCAGTATTTT; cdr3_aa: CASSVGASSADTQYF
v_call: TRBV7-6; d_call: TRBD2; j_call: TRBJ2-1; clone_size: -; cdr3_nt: TGTGCCAGCAGCGTAGCGGGAGCTAACGAGCAGTTCTTC; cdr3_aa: CASSVAGANEQFF
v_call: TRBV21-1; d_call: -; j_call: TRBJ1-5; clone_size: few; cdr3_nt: TGTGCCAGCAACTCAAACAGGGGTGCGGTCTGCAATCAGCCCCAGCATTTT; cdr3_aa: CASNSNRGAVCNQPQHF
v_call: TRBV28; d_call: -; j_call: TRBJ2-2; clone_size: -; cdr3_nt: TGTGCCAGCAGTTCCCCCTCTAGCCTGAACACCGGGGACCTGTTTTTT; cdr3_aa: CASSSPSSLNTGDLFF
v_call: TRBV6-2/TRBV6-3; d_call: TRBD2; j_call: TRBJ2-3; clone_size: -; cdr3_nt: TGTGCAGTGGCAGAACTAGCGGGAAGGAAGGATACGCAGTATTTT; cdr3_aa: CAVAELAGRKDTQYF
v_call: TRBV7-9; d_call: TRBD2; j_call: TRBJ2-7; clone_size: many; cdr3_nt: TGTGCCAGCAGCGGACGTCTAGCGGGAGGCTACGAGCAGTACTTC; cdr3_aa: CASSGRLAGGYEQYF
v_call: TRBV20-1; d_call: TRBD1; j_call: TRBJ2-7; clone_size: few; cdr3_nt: TGCAGTGCTAGGGACAGGACCCGTTTTTACGAGCAGTACTTC; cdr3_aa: CSARDRTRFYEQYF
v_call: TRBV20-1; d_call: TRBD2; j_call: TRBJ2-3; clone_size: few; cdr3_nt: TGCAGTGCCCATCTAGCGGTCAGCACAGATACGCAGTATTTT; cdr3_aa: CSAHLAVSTDTQYF
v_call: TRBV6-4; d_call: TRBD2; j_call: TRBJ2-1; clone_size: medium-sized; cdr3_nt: TGTGCCAGCACCCCAGACGCTATAGCGGGGCTAAAGCAGTTCTTC; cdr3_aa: CASTPDAIAGLKQFF
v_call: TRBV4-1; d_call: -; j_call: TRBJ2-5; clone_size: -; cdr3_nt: TGCGCCAGCAGCCAAGAGGCGACAGGCCAAGAGACCCAGTACTTC; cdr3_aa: CASSQEATGQETQYF